The clone carrying this T cell receptor beta chain was recorded at least ten times. Regarding time point: newly diagnosed GD, antithyroid drugs for less than 3 months. After RNA was extracted from PBMCs, the TCR library was made from it. The data were obtained in a study of regulatory T cells in long-lasting Graves disease. V dropped 6 bases and J dropped 6; count of bases not matched to a gene: 0. The CDR3 sequence is 11 residues long. Germline V CDR1 and CDR2: SNHLY, FYNNEI. Researchers made TCR beta libraries by using iRepertoire HTBI primers and running Arm-PCR on CDR3 regions. One entry per CDR3 protein results from TCRdb running MiXCR on the multiplex PCR reads. The table records roughly 350,000 distinct CDR3 sequences, 16% of them present only once. Separately, the same data were catalogued under a study of T cells in Graves' hyperthyroidism and ophthalmopathy.

The sequenced sample was peripheral blood mononuclear cells (PBMCs), obtained at new diagnosis, from a patient treated with antithyroid drugs. The sequence was obtained from a man in his forties with Graves disease. The J gene is TRBJ2-3, the V gene TRBV2, with TRBD2 matching 7 bases. In nucleotides, the CDR3 is TGTGCCAGCAGACTAGCGGATACGCAGTATTTT. It yields the protein CASRLADTQYF.